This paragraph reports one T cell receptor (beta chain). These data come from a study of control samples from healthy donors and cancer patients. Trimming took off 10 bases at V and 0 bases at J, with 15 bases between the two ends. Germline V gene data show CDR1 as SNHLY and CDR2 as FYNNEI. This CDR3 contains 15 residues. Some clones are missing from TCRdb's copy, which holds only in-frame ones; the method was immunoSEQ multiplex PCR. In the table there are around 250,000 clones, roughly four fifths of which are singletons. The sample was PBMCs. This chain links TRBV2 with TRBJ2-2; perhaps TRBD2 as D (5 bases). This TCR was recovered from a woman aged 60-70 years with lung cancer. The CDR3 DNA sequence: TGTGCCACCCAGCCTGGACTCGCGAACACCGGGGAGCTGTTTTTT. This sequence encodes CATQPGLANTGELFF.